This paragraph covers one T cell receptor beta chain sequence. What antigen it recognizes has not been identified. No base-level quality is on record; no much larger clone is a single base apart. Using the deep immunoSEQ assay, TCR CDR3 regions were amplified from genomic DNA by multiplex PCR. For each cell subset, the extracted genomic DNA was distributed evenly across all wells of several immunoSEQ 96-well plates, and each plate served as one replicate. For sorted subsets, roughly 190 ng of genomic DNA, equivalent to 30,000 or so T cell genomes, went into each replicate PCR. The purified libraries were quantified using a Qubit 3.0 fluorometer, sized with a Bioanalyzer 2100, and then quantified again using the KAPA Library Quantification kit. Each immunoSEQ 96-well plate was sequenced on its own single-read 150-cycle Illumina NextSeq 550 flow cell. The original methods were these. The immunoSEQ output contained only junctional sequences without quality scores, so filtering could not match that applied to full-length reads. To assign V/J genes and CDR3, sequences were annotated against IMGT germline references using PyIR, a Python wrapper for IgBLAST v1.9. Reads were removed for weak V/J assignments (E-value above 1e-6), missing CDR3, stop codons, out-of-frame junctions, or ambiguous translated residues. V3J clonotypes were defined by identical inferred V gene, J gene, and CDR3 amino acid sequence. To compute the percentage overlap between repertoires, the number of shared unique clonotypes was divided by the size of the smaller repertoire. Richness of each repertoire was evaluated using RTK rarefaction, the Chao1 estimator, and Recon v2.1 estimates of unobserved clonotypes. OLGA was used to compute generation probabilities for all TCRbeta clonotypes that the gDNA method yielded from a handful of donors. TCRdb stores this immuneACCESS table with in-frame sequences only. Part of the clones is absent; in the studies checked, under half of the shortfall reflects unresolved V genes, and no reason is known for the rest. The V and J calls and clone size were taken over from that table, and D and trimming were inferred from the DNA. The sample includes a few million clones, with approximately 92% observed a single time. The ten largest account for roughly 1.7% of the sample.

This record belongs to a study of shared clonotypes between healthy human individuals (dated by TCRdb to 2020 to 2021). Broadly, across the study: A couple of women and a few men aged 18 to 49 years were included in the cohort. Different laboratories and diverse techniques were used to prepare libraries and sequence TCR repertoires, to increase sequencing depth and limit assay-specific biases. The study deeply sequenced blood TCR repertoires of about 5 healthy adults to estimate repertoire size and the extent of clonotype sharing between individuals. For each donor, three plates each were used for CD4 naive and CD4 memory, two plates were used for CD8 naive, and one plate was used for CD8 memory. Per donor, leukapheresis produced somewhere between about 0.8 and 9 billion PBMCs. Results the study describes overall, beyond this receptor: Sampling was restricted to blood, and TCR repertoires in tissues likely differ from the TCR repertoires found in blood. Compared with non-shared clonotypes, clonotypes shared by all four sorted-subset donors had higher generation probabilities. Based on pairwise subsampling, the degree of clonotype sharing among donors was expected to be affected by sequencing depth. Rarefaction of sorted-subset datasets indicated incomplete sequencing despite the large sequencing depth. Naive subsets generally had larger estimated clonotype richness than memory subsets. Because the study included a small number of donors, the genetic and exposure-history diversity represented was limited. Across four donors, approximately 5% of naive CD4, roughly 3.8% of naive CD8, around 2.1% of memory CD4, and approximately 0.4% of memory CD8 clonotypes were shared.

The CDR3 starts with the cysteine, ends with the phenylalanine, and has 13 residues. The sequence is cut down to CDR3 DNA, 39 bases in frame from base 1. The junction shows trimming of 8 bases on V and 3 bases on J, plus 11 bases between the germline ends. The germline V gene (reference sequence) supplies CDR1 LNHDA and CDR2 SQIVND. CD8 naive samples were CD45RO-negative cells positively selected for CCR7, giving a CD45RA+CCR7+ population that excluded TemRA cells. The donors were healthy, HIV-negative adults with no recently reported acute infections or vaccinations. Every donor was a Caucasian adult residing in Nashville, Tennessee, USA. Blood was obtained by leukapheresis, after which PBMCs were separated by Ficoll-Histopaque density gradient centrifugation and cryopreserved in liquid nitrogen vapor phase. Analytical flow cytometry was used to check the purity and quantity of each magnetically sorted T cell population. From each sorted fraction, genomic DNA was isolated and quantified by UV absorbance on a Nanodrop 2000c.

This TCR was recovered from a man aged 18 to 29 in good health. Some clones in this sample may be carry-over from other donors' samples. The sequencing sample was made of naive CD8+ T cells from PBMCs. The cell subset or site tag for this specimen amounts to: CD45RA+CCR7+. Rearrangement joined TRBV19 to TRBJ1-5, with the D gene call left open. The CDR3 region reads CASQDGDNQPQHF. The sequenced DNA: TGTGCCAGTCAGGACGGGGACAATCAGCCCCAGCATTTT.